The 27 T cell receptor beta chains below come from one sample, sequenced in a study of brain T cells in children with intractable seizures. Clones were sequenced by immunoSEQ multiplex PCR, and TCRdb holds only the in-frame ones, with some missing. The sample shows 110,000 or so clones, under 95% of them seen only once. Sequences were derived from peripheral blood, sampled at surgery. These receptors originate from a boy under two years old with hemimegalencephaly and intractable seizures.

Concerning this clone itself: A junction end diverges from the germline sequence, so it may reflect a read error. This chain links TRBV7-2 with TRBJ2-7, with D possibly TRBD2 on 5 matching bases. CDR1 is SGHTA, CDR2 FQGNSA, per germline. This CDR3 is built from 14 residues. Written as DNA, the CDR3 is TGTGCCAGCAGCCTAGCCGACTTTGCCTACGAGCAGTACTTC. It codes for CASSLADFAYEQYF.

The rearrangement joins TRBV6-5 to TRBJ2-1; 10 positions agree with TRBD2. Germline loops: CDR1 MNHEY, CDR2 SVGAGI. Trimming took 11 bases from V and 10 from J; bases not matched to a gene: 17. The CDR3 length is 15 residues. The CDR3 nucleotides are TGTGCCGCCACAACCCTTAGCGGGAGGACCAGGGAGCAGTTCTTC. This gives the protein CAATTLSGRTREQFF.

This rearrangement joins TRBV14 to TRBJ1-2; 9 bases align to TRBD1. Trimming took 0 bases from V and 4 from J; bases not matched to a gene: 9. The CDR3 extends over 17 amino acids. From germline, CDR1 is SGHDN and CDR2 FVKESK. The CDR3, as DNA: TGTGCCAGCAGCCAAGACCAACGGGGACAGGGCGGCTATGGCTACACCTTC. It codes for CASSQDQRGQGGYGYTF.

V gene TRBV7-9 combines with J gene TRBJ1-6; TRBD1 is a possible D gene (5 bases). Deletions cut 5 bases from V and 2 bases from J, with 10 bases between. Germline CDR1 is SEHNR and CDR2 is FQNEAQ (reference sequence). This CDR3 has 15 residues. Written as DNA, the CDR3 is TGTGCCAGCAGCACAGACAGACCCTATAATTCACCCCTCCACTTT. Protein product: CASSTDRPYNSPLHF.

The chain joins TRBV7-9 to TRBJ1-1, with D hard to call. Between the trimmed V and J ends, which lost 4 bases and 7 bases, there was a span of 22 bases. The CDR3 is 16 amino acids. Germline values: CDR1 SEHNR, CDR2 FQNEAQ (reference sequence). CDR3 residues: CASSSTLDDYENEAFF. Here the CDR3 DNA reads TGTGCCAGCAGCTCCACCCTCGACGATTACGAGAATGAAGCTTTCTTT.

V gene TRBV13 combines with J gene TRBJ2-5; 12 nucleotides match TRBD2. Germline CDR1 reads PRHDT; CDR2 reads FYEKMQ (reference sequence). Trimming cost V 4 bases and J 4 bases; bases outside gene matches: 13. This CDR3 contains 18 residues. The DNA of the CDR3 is TGTGCCAGCAGCTCTGGAGCACTAGCGGGAGGAGGAGGAGAGACCCAGTACTTC. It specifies CASSSGALAGGGGETQYF.

DNA of the CDR3: TGTGCCAGCAGCTCGACAGGGGCGGGGACTGAAGCTTTCTTT. Translated, it gives CASSSTGAGTEAFF. The gene calls are TRBV7-9 and TRBJ1-1, with 8 bases fitting TRBD1. Looked up from germline, CDR1 is SEHNR and CDR2 is FQNEAQ (reference sequence). CDR3 length: 14 amino acids. Trimming removed 4 bases from V and 5 bases from J; junction bases left unmatched: 6.

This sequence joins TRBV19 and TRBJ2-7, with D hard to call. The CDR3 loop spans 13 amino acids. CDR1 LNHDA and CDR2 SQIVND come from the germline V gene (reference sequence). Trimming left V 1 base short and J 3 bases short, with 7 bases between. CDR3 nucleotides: TGTGCCAGTAGTATAGGTTTAGGCTACGAGCAGTACTTC. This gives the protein CASSIGLGYEQYF.

For the CDR3, the DNA is TGTGCCAGCAGCTTTACTAGCGGCCAAGAGACCCAGTACTTC. Its protein product is CASSFTSGQETQYF. The chain combines TRBV11-2 with TRBJ2-5; 8 bases are a match to TRBD2. Germline V gene data show CDR1 as SGHAT and CDR2 as FQNNGV. The length of the CDR3 is 14 residues. V was pared by 3 bases and J by 1 base, with 1 base of the junction left unmatched. Full variable domain (remainder filled in from reference TRBV11-2 and TRBJ2-5): EAGVAQSPRYKIIEKRQSVAFWCNPISGHATLYWYQQILGQGPKLLIQFQNNGVVDDSQLPKDRFSAERLKGVDSTLKIQPAKLEDSAVYLCASSFTSGQETQYFGPGTRLLVL.

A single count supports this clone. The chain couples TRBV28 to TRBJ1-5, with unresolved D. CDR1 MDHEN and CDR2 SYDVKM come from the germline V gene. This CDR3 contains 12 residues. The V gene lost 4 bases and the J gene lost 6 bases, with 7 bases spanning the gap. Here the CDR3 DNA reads TGTGCCAGCAGTTCCCCGGGTCAGCCCCAGCATTTT. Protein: CASSSPGQPQHF.

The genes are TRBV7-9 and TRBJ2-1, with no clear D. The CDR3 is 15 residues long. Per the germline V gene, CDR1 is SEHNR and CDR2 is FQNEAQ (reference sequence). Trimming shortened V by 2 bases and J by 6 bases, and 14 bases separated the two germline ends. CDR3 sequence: CASSLLASWVNEQFF. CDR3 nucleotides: TGTGCCAGCAGCTTACTCGCGAGTTGGGTCAATGAGCAGTTCTTC.

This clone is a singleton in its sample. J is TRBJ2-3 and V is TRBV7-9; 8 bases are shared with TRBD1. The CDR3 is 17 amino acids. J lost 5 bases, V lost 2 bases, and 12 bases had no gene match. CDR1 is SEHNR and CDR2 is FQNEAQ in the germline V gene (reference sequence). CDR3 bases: TGTGCCAGCAGCTTATCGGGCCCGACAGGGGTGGGAGATACGCAGTATTTT. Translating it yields CASSLSGPTGVGDTQYF.

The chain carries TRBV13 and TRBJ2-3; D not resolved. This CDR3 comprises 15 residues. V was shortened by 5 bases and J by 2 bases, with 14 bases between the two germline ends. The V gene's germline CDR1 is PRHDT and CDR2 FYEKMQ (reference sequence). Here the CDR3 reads CASSQEGDITDTQYF. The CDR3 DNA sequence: TGTGCCAGCAGCCAGGAAGGTGATATCACAGATACGCAGTATTTT.

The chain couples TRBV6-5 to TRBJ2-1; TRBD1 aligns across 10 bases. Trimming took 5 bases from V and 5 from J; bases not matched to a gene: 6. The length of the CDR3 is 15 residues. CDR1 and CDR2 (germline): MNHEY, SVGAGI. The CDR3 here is CASSPPGQGNNEQFF. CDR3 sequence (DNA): TGTGCCAGCAGTCCACCGGGACAGGGGAACAATGAGCAGTTCTTC.

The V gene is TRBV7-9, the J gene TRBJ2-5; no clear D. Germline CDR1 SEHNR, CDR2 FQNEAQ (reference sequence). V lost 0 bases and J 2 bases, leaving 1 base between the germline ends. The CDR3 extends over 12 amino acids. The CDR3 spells CASSLAQETQYF. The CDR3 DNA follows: TGTGCCAGCAGCTTAGCGCAAGAGACCCAGTACTTC. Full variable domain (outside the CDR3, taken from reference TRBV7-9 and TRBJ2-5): DTGVSQNPRHKITKRGQNVTFRCDPISEHNRLYWYRQTLGQGPEFLTYFQNEAQLEKSRLLSDRFSAERPKGSFSTLEIQRTEQGDSAMYLCASSLAQETQYFGPGTRLLVL.

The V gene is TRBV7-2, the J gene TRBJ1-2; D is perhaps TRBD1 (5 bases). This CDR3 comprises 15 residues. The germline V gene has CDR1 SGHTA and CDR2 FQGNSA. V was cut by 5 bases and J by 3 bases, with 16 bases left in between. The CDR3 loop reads CASSPFPGGDYGYTF. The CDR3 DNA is TGTGCCAGCAGCCCCTTTCCGGGGGGAGACTATGGCTACACCTTC.

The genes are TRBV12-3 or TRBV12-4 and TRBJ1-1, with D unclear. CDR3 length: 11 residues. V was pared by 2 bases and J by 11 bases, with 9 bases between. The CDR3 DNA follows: TGTGCCAGCAGTTTAAGGAAAGAGGCTTTCTTT. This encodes CASSLRKEAFF.

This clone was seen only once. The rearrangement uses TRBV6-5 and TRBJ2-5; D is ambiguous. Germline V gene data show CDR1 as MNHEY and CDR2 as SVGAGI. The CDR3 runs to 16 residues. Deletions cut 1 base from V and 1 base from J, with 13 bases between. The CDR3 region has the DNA TGTGCCAGCAGTTACTACGTGACAACTATCCAAGAGACCCAGTACTTC. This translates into CASSYYVTTIQETQYF.

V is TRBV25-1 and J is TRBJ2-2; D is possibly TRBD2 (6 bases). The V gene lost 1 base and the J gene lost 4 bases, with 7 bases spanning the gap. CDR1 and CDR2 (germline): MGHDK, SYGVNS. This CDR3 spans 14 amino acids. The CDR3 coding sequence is TGTGCCAGCAGTGAATTGCGGGGCACCGGGGAGCTGTTTTTT. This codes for CASSELRGTGELFF.

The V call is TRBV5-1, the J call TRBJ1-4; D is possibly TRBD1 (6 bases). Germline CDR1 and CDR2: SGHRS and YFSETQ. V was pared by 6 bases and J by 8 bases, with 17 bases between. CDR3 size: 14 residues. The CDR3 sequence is CASTMEGGREKLFF. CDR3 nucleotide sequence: TGCGCCAGCACCATGGAAGGGGGTCGAGAAAAACTGTTTTTT.

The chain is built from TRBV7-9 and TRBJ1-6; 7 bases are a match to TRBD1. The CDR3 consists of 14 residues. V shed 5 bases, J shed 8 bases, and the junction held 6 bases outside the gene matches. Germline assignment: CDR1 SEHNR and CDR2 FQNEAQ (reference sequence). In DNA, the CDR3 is TGTGCCAGCAGCGCGGACAGGTCCGATTCACCCCTCCACTTT. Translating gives CASSADRSDSPLHF.

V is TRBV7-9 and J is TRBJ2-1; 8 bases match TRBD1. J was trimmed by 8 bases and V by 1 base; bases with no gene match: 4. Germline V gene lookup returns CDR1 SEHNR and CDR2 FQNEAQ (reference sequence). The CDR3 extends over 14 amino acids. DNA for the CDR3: TGTGCCAGCAGCTTAGAGGCCAGGGGGCATGAGCAGTTCTTC. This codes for CASSLEARGHEQFF.

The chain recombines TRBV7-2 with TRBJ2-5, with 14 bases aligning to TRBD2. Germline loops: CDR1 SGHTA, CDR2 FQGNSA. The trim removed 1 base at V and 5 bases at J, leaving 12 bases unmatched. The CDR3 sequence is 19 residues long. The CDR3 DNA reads TGTGCCAGCAGCTTAGTACCAGGGACTAGCGGGAGTACTGGGGAGACCCAGTACTTC. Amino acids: CASSLVPGTSGSTGETQYF.

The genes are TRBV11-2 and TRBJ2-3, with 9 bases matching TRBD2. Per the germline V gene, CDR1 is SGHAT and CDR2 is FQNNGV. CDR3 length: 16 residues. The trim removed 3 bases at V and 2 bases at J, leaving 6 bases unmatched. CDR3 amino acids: CASSLGLAGSTDTQYF. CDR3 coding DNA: TGTGCCAGCAGCTTGGGGCTAGCGGGGTCCACAGATACGCAGTATTTT.

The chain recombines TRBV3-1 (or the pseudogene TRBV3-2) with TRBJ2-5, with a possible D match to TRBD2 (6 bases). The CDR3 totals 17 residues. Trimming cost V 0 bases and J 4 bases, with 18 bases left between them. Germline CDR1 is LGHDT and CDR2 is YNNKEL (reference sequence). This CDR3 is CASSQDWMTRTAETQYF. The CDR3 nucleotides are TGTGCCAGCAGCCAAGATTGGATGACTAGGACGGCAGAGACCCAGTACTTC.

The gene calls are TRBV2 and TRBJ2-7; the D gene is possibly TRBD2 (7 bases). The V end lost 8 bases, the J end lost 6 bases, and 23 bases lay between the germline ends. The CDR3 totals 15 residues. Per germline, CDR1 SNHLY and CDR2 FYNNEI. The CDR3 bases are TGTGCCAGCTCAAACTGGGAGGGGGGGAGCTCCGAGCAGTACTTC. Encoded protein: CASSNWEGGSSEQYF.

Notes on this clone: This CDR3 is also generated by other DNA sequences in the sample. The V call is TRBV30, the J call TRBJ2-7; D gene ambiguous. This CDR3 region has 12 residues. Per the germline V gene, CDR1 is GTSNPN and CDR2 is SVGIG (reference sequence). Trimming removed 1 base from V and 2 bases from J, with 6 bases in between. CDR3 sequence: CAWSGQTYEQYF. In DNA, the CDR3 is TGTGCCTGGAGTGGACAAACCTACGAGCAGTACTTC.